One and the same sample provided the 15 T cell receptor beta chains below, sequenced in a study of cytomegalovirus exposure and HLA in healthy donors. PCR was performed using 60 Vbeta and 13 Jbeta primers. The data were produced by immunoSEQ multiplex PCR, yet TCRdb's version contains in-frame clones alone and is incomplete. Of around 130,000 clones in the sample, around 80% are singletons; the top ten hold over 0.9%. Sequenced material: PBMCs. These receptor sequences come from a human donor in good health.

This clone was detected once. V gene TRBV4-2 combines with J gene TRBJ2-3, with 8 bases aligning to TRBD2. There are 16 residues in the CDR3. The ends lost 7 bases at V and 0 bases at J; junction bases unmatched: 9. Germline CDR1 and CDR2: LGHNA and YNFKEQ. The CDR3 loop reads CASKTSDPSSTDTQYF. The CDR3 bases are TGTGCCAGCAAGACTAGCGACCCCTCTAGCACAGATACGCAGTATTTT.

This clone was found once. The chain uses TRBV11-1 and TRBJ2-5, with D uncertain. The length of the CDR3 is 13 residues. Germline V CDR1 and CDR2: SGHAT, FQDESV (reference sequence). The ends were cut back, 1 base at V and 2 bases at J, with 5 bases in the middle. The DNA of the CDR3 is TGTGCCAGCAGCTTAGGACTTCAAGAGACCCAGTACTTC. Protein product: CASSLGLQETQYF.

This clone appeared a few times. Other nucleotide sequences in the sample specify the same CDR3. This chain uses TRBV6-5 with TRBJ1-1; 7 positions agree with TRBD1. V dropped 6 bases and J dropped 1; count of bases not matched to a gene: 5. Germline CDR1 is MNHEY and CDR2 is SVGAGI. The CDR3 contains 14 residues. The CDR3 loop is CASSLGQSNTEAFF. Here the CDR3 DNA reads TGTGCCAGCAGCCTGGGACAGTCGAACACTGAAGCTTTCTTT.

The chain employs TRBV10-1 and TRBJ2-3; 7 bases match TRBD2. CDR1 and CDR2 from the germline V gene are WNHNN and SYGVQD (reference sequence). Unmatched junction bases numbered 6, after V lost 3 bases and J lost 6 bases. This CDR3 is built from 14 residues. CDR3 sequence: CASSESGGGDTQYF. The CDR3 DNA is TGCGCCAGCAGTGAATCGGGGGGAGGGGATACGCAGTATTTT.

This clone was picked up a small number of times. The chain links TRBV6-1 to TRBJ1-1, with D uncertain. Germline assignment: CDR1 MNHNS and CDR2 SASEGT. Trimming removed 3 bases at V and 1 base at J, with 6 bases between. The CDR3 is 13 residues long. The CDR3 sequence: CASSDRSNTEAFF. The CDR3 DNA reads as TGTGCCAGCAGTGACAGGTCGAACACTGAAGCTTTCTTT.

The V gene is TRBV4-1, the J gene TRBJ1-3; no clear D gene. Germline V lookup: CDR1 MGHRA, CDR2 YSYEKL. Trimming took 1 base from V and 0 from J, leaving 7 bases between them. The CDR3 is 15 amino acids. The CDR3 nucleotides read TGCGCCAGCAGCCAAGGGCTGATCTCTGGAAACACCATATATTTT. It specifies CASSQGLISGNTIYF.

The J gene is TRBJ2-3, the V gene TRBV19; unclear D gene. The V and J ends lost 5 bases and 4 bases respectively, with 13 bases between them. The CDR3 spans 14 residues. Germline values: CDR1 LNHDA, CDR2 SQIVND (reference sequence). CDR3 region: CASSFIRLSDTQYF. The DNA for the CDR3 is TGTGCCAGTAGTTTTATCCGTCTCTCAGATACGCAGTATTTT.

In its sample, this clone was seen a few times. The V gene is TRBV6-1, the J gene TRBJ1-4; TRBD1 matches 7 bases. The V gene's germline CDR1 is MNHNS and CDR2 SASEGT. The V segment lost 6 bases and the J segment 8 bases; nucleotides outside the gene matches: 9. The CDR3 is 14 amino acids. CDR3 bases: TGTGCCAGCAGGAAACAGGGGTTTCGCGAAAAACTGTTTTTT. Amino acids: CASRKQGFREKLFF.

CDR3 sequence reads: CASSAPDTQYF. Written as DNA, the CDR3 is TGTGCCAGCAGCGCGCCAGATACGCAGTATTTT. The chain has TRBV7-9 and TRBJ2-3; D gene uncertain. V lost 5 bases to trimming and J lost 4 bases, with 4 bases between them. Per germline, CDR1 SEHNR and CDR2 FQNEAQ (reference sequence). The CDR3 loop spans 11 amino acids.

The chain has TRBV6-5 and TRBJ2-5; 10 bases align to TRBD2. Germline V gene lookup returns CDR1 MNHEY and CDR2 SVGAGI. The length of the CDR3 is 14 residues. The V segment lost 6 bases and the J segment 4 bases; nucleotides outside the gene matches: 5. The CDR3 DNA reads TGTGCCAGCAGCGGGCTAGCGGGGGTAGAGACCCAGTACTTC. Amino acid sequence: CASSGLAGVETQYF.

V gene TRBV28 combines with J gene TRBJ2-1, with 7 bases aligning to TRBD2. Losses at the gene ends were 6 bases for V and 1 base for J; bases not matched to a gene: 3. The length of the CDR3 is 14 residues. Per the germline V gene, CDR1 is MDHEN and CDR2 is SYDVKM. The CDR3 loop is CASRAGTSYNEQFF. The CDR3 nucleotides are TGTGCCAGCAGAGCGGGGACTTCCTACAATGAGCAGTTCTTC.

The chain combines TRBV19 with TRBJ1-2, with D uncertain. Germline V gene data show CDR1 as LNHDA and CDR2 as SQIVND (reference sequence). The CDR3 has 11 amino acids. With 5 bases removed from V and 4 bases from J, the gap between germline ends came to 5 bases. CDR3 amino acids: CASSPSYGYTF. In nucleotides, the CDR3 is TGTGCCAGTAGTCCTAGCTATGGCTACACCTTC.

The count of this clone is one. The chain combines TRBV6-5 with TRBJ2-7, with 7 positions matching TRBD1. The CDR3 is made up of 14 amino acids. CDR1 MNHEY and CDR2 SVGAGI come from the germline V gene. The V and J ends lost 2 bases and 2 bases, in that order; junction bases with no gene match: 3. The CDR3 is CASSYRQGTYEQYF. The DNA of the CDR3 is TGTGCCAGCAGTTACAGACAGGGAACCTACGAGCAGTACTTC.

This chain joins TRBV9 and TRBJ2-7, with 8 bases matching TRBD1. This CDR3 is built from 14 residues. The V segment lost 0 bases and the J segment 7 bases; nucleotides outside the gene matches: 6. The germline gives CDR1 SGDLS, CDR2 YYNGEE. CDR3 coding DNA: TGTGCCAGCAGCGTAGACCAGGGGGCTCGGGAGCAGTACTTC. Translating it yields CASSVDQGAREQYF.

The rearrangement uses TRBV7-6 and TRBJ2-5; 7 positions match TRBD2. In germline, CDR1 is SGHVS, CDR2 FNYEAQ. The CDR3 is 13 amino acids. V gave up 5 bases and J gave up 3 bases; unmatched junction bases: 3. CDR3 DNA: TGTGCCAGCAGCACAGCGGGGAAAGAGACCCAGTACTTC. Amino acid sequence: CASSTAGKETQYF.